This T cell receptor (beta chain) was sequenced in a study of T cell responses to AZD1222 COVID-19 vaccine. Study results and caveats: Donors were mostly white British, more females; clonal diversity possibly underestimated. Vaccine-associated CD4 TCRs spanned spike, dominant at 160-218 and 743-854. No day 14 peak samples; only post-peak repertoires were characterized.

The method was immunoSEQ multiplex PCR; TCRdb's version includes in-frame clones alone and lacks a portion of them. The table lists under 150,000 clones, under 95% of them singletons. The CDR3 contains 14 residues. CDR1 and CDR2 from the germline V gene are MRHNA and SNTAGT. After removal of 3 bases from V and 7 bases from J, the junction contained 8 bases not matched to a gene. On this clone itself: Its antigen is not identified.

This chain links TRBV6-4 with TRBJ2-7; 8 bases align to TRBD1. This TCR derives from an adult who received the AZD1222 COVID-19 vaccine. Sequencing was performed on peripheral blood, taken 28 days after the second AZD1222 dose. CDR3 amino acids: CASSEGTGPTEQYF. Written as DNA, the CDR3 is TGTGCCAGCAGTGAAGGGACAGGACCTACGGAGCAGTACTTC.